This T cell receptor (beta chain) was observed in a study of blood T cell repertoires in COVID-19. As for the study in general: Samples came from the United States, Italy and Spain, spanning acute and convalescent COVID-19. PBMCs, B-cell-depleted T cells, or T cells provided the cDNA or gDNA that made up the material.

The authors' processing: Estimated nucleated cell counts came from reference gene primer amplification. Measured with immunoSEQ multiplex PCR; TCRdb has only the in-frame clones, and not every one. That table supplies the V and J calls and clone size; D and trimming were determined from the DNA. The sample lists some 100,000 clones, around 87% occurring once. V lost 7 bases and J lost 5, with 12 bases in between. The germline gives CDR1 SGHRS, CDR2 YFSETQ. The CDR3 spans 13 residues. The source of this sequence is a human donor in a cohort sampled during active COVID-19. This rearrangement joins TRBV5-1 to TRBJ1-4; tentatively, D is TRBD1 (5 bases). Material: peripheral blood. DNA for the CDR3: TGCGCCAGCCAGGGAGGGAGGAATGAAAAACTGTTTTTT. It specifies CASQGGRNEKLFF.